Given below is one TCR beta chain in context. There is no known antigen for this receptor. Base-call qualities are not available, and no considerably larger clone is one nucleotide away. The data stem from a study of T cells after posttransplantation cyclophosphamide (dated by TCRdb to about 2016). For context, the study as a whole: The study tracked T cell repertoire reconstitution by TRB sequencing after myeloablative bone marrow transplantation using posttransplantation cyclophosphamide as GVHD prophylaxis. Samples from around 40 PTCy-treated patients and fewer than 20 related bone marrow donors of those patients were subjected to antigen receptor sequencing. Blood from every one of the approximately 33 PTCy patients who had 1-year posttransplant specimens underwent TRB sequencing. In 3 patients, up to roughly 3 additional blood samples taken between 2 and 5.2 years after transplant also underwent TRB sequencing, as did pretransplant blood from a handful of patients. Because TRA and TRB clonality correlated tightly in several samples, later TCR analyses were limited to TRB. Public TRB sequences were searched against a database of over 3,500 sequences associated with responses to pathogens, tumor antigens, self-antigens and alloantigens. General study outcomes and caveats: At 1-2 months, donor-recipient similarity was low but rose over the first year, and the later blood repertoires were often dominated by donor CD8+ memory clones. The TRB repertoires of T cells infiltrating skin or GI tract showed only limited overlap with the TRB repertoires of T cells in blood. Across more than 40 patients, TRB clonality was highly associated with recipient CMV seropositivity and CMV reactivation, and diversity in PTCy patients was similar to diversity in CNI/methotrexate controls.

The treatment or condition label, read with the paper, signifies: high-dose cyclophosphamide on days +3 and +4 as single-agent GVHD prophylaxis. For conditioning, the PTCy patients got busulfan and fludarabine, then a related or unrelated marrow graft, followed by cyclophosphamide on days +3 and +4. The PTCy-treated patients were drawn from a prospective, multi-institutional clinical trial. Mononuclear cells from peripheral blood and bone marrow were separated by Ficoll-Hypaque density centrifugation and then cryopreserved. CDR1 and CDR2 were assigned from the germline V gene as SGHAT and FQNNGV. The CDR3 measures 15 amino acids from cysteine to phenylalanine. The only DNA kept is the CDR3, 45 bases in frame from the first base. At the junction V is shortened by 2 bases and J by 4 bases, with 11 bases in between. Genomic DNA was used for TRB sequencing, which was performed with the immunoSEQ assay at survey resolution or with the hsTCRB kit. The original pipeline was this. Initial read processing used immunoSEQ software, and repertoire analyses used the LymphoSeq R package. For each TRB dataset, clonality was calculated as 1 minus normalized Shannon entropy, and the Gini coefficient was computed as well. Phenotypes of unsorted samples were inferred by mapping TRB sequences from sorted subsets of the recipient or donor onto the same recipient's unsorted samples. TCRdb's version of the immuneACCESS table is confined to in-frame rearrangements and falls short of the full clone set. An unresolved V gene accounts for under half of the shortfall where checked; the remainder is of unknown origin. That table gives V, J and clone size, and the DNA gave D and trimming. Counted in this sample were 4,500 to 6,000 clones; 75% to 90% of them appeared once. The top ten clonotypes cover 3.5% to 4.5% of the sample.

This specimen consisted of PBMCs, obtained after allogeneic stem cell transplant with posttransplant cyclophosphamide. Recombination joined TRBV11-2 with TRBJ2-2, with the D segment identity uncertain. The TCR comes from a male patient in his fifties who received an allogeneic stem cell transplant from a related donor and was CMV-positive. After a transplant, some T cells may have been passed on by the graft donor. The CDR3 protein sequence reads: CASSLSPGPTGELFF. Read as DNA, the sequence is TGTGCCAGCAGCTTAAGCCCTGGGCCCACCGGGGAGCTGTTTTTT.